This TCR beta chain was sequenced for a study of OX40 agonist ivuxolimab in advanced cancers. Overall study context: Ivuxolimab doses were 0.01, 0.1, 0.3, 1.5, 3 or 10 mg/kg every 2 weeks.

The CDR3 has 14 amino acids. The V gene lost 4 bases and the J gene lost 8 bases, with 17 bases spanning the gap. Per the germline V gene, CDR1 is SQVTM and CDR2 is ANQGSEA. Some clones are missing from TCRdb's copy, which holds only in-frame ones; the method was immunoSEQ multiplex PCR. The sample has about 70,000 clones; 80% to 90% are singletons. The sample consisted of CD4+ or CD8+ T cells sorted from blood, taken in a trial of the OX40 agonist ivuxolimab. The clonotype comes from an adult with an advanced solid tumor such as melanoma, head and neck, liver or kidney cancer. This rearrangement joins TRBV29-1 to TRBJ1-4; D is unresolved. The CDR3 region has the DNA TGCAGCGTTGGTCTGTCCGGGTTGGGGGAAAAACTGTTTTTT. As protein: CSVGLSGLGEKLFF.